Listed here are 9 T cell receptor beta chains from one sample, sequenced in a study of beta chain features in type 1 diabetes (dated 2018 in TCRdb). The library relied on the immunoSEQ multiplex PCR assay. The High Capacity cDNA Reverse Transcription Kit was used to reverse transcribe all of the isolated RNA, meaning that expressed TCRB transcripts were what got sequenced. TCRdb retrieved this table from immuneACCESS and kept in-frame rearrangements only. Not all clones are present; in checked studies, unresolved V genes account for under half, and no reason is known for the remainder. This sample holds more than 85,000 clones; about two fifths were observed only once. The ten largest clones represent about 0.07% of the sample. What was sequenced was stem cell memory CD4+ T cells from blood. The meaning of the sample's cell subset or site label: stem cell-like memory CD4+ T cells. Every receptor here comes from a woman aged 18-35 years in good health.

This clone has more than one count but fewer than ten. J is TRBJ2-1 and V is TRBV7-2, with TRBD1 matching 8 bases. The V gene end was trimmed by 2 bases and the J gene end by 2 bases; junction bases not matched to a gene: 2. The CDR3 consists of 15 residues. CDR1 SGHTA and CDR2 FQGNSA come from the germline V gene. The CDR3: CASSLTGGTYNEQFF. CDR3 nucleotide sequence: TGTGCCAGCAGCTTAACAGGGGGTACCTACAATGAGCAGTTCTTC.

The chain combines TRBV7-2 with TRBJ2-5, with D possibly TRBD1 on 6 matching bases. Germline V lookup: CDR1 SGHTA, CDR2 FQGNSA. V gave up 5 bases and J gave up 2 bases, with 15 bases separating them. CDR3 length: 15 amino acids. CDR3 sequence reads: CASSLQGLGQETQYF. The CDR3 coding sequence is TGTGCCAGCAGCCTACAGGGATTGGGGCAAGAGACCCAGTACTTC. Using reference TRBV7-2 and TRBJ2-5 for the parts outside the CDR3, the full variable domain is GAGVSQSPSNKVTEKGKDVELRCDPISGHTALYWYRQSLGQGLEFLIYFQGNSAPDKSGLPSDRFSAERTGGSVSTLTIQRTQQEDSAVYLCASSLQGLGQETQYFGPGTRLLVL.

This clone was seen a few times. The chain combines TRBV29-1 with TRBJ1-4, with 10 bases aligning to TRBD1. V was clipped by 6 bases and J by 0 bases; unmatched bases: 7. This CDR3 is 16 amino acids long. Looked up from germline, CDR1 is SQVTM and CDR2 is ANQGSEA. The CDR3 is CSVTGTGDSTNEKLFF. The CDR3 DNA is TGCAGCGTCACCGGGACAGGGGACTCAACTAATGAAAAACTGTTTTTT.

V gene TRBV4-2 combines with J gene TRBJ2-5; tentative D call: TRBD2 (6 bases). The V end lost 1 base, the J end lost 6 bases, and 24 bases lay between the germline ends. The V gene's germline CDR1 is LGHNA and CDR2 YNFKEQ. This CDR3 spans 18 amino acids. The CDR3 DNA follows: TGTGCCAGCAGCCAAGGCGATCGGGTTCCCAACGGGGGAAAGACCCAGTACTTC. Translation gives CASSQGDRVPNGGKTQYF.

This clone was found a few times. The chain has TRBV14 and TRBJ2-3; D not certain. V lost 4 bases to trimming and J lost 1 base, with 9 bases between them. The V gene's germline CDR1 is SGHDN and CDR2 FVKESK. There are 14 residues in the CDR3. CDR3 protein: CASSPLGRTDTQYF. CDR3 nucleotides: TGTGCCAGCAGCCCCCTAGGCCGCACAGATACGCAGTATTTT.

V and J are TRBV7-2 and TRBJ1-2; D is unresolved. The V and J ends lost 8 bases and 4 bases respectively, with 20 bases between them. Germline values: CDR1 SGHTA, CDR2 FQGNSA. The CDR3 consists of 15 residues. The CDR3 nucleotides read TGTGCCAGCTCACGCGCACTAGGGATGGGCTATGGCTACACCTTC. Translated, it gives CASSRALGMGYGYTF.

This clone was counted a few times. CDR3 in amino acids: CSVGGGQDTEAFF. The CDR3 DNA sequence: TGCAGCGTTGGAGGGGGCCAGGACACTGAAGCTTTCTTT. V gene TRBV29-1 combines with J gene TRBJ1-1, with 7 bases aligning to TRBD1. J was trimmed by 3 bases and V by 4 bases; bases with no gene match: 5. Germline V lookup: CDR1 SQVTM, CDR2 ANQGSEA. CDR3 length equals 13 residues.

V gene TRBV19 combines with J gene TRBJ1-5; the D gene is possibly TRBD1 (5 bases). This CDR3 contains 15 residues. Germline loops: CDR1 LNHDA, CDR2 SQIVND (reference sequence). V shed 5 bases and J shed 4 bases, with 15 bases lying between them. CDR3 protein: CASSEDKSWNQPQHF. CDR3 DNA: TGTGCCAGTAGTGAGGACAAGTCGTGGAATCAGCCCCAGCATTTT.

The table lists this clone with a few counts. V and J are TRBV7-9 and TRBJ2-7, with 8 bases that match TRBD1. From germline, CDR1 is SEHNR and CDR2 FQNEAQ (reference sequence). The CDR3 spans 14 residues. Trimming cost V 5 bases and J 4 bases; bases outside gene matches: 7. The CDR3 region is CASSPWDRTYEQYF. CDR3 nucleotide sequence: TGTGCCAGCAGCCCCTGGGACAGGACTTACGAGCAGTACTTC.